The 8 T cell receptor beta chains below come from one sample, sequenced in a study of vaccination effects on CD4 cells after COVID-19. The data were produced by immunoSEQ multiplex PCR, yet TCRdb's version contains in-frame clones alone and is incomplete. Of tens of thousands of clones listed, over 65% are singletons. CD4+ T cell isolation took place after 10 days of culture. These TCRs' antigens remain unknown. The sequencing here drew on CD4+ T cells from PBMCs cultured without peptide, taken before COVID-19 vaccination. The receptor source for this set is a human donor who received a COVID-19 vaccine.

The V and J genes are TRBV29-1 and TRBJ2-5; TRBD2 might be the D (6 bases). V gave up 6 bases and J gave up 5 bases, with 13 bases separating them. The CDR3 sequence is 12 residues long. Germline CDR1 SQVTM, CDR2 ANQGSEA. CDR3 sequence reads: CSVRTTWETQYF. The DNA of the CDR3 is TGCAGCGTCCGGACTACCTGGGAGACCCAGTACTTC.

The rearrangement links TRBV27 to TRBJ1-5; TRBD1 matches at 8 bases. This CDR3 is built from 15 residues. The V and J ends lost 7 bases and 2 bases, in that order; junction bases with no gene match: 7. Germline V CDR1 and CDR2: MNHEY, SMNVEV (reference sequence). The CDR3 spells CASTGQGGGNQPQHF. The DNA for the CDR3 is TGTGCCAGCACCGGACAGGGAGGGGGCAATCAGCCCCAGCATTTT.

CDR3 protein: CASSLGGQAYGYTF. CDR3 in DNA: TGTGCCAGCAGCTTAGGGGGACAAGCCTATGGCTACACCTTC. V and J are TRBV5-4 and TRBJ1-2, with a possible D match to TRBD1 (6 bases). The CDR3 spans 14 residues. Trimming shortened V by 2 bases and J by 4 bases, and 12 bases separated the two germline ends. In germline, CDR1 is SGHNT, CDR2 YYREEE (reference sequence).

The rearrangement links TRBV18 to TRBJ1-2; 8 bases line up with TRBD1. CDR1 is KGHSH, CDR2 LQKENI, per germline. CDR3 size: 15 residues. With 3 bases clipped from V and 4 bases from J, the junction kept 7 bases outside the gene matches. The CDR3 coding sequence is TGTGCCAGCTCACCTCGACAGGGGCCACCCTATGGCTACACCTTC. The encoded protein is CASSPRQGPPYGYTF.

CDR3 protein: CASSHGTGTGAYEQYF. The DNA of the CDR3 is TGTGCCAGCTCGCACGGAACCGGGACAGGGGCTTACGAGCAGTACTTC. The rearrangement links TRBV18 to TRBJ2-7, with 10 bases aligning to TRBD1. After removal of 6 bases from V and 4 bases from J, the junction contained 12 bases not matched to a gene. Germline loops: CDR1 KGHSH, CDR2 LQKENI. The CDR3 runs 16 residues.

The chain has TRBV15 and TRBJ2-1; D gene unclear. Trimming shortened V by 0 bases and J by 4 bases, and 13 bases separated the two germline ends. Germline CDR1 reads LNHNV; CDR2 reads YYDKDF (reference sequence). The CDR3 loop spans 16 amino acids. The chain's CDR3 is CATSRDSVGRYNEQFF. The CDR3 DNA reads TGTGCCACCAGCAGAGATTCTGTAGGGCGGTACAATGAGCAGTTCTTC. The full variable domain, rest sourced from reference TRBV15 and TRBJ2-1, is DAMVIQNPRYQVTQFGKPVTLSCSQTLNHNVMYWYQQKSSQAPKLLFHYYDKDFNNEADTPDNFQSRRPNTSFCFLDIRSPGLGDTAMYLCATSRDSVGRYNEQFFGPGTRLTVL.

This clone is labeled as medium-sized. The gene calls are TRBV19 and TRBJ2-6; 8 nucleotides align to TRBD2. The CDR3 loop spans 16 amino acids. The V segment lost 6 bases and the J segment 2 bases; nucleotides outside the gene matches: 6. Germline V gene sequence: CDR1 LNHDA, CDR2 SQIVND (reference sequence). The CDR3 is CASRPGGGPGANVLTF. The CDR3 DNA sequence: TGTGCCAGTAGGCCCGGGGGGGGTCCTGGGGCCAACGTCCTGACTTTC.

This rearrangement joins TRBV7-2 to TRBJ2-1; 7 bases agree with TRBD2. The junction had 0 bases not matched to a gene; V was cut back by 1 base and J by 0 bases. The CDR3 is 15 residues long. CDR1 and CDR2 from the germline V gene are SGHTA and FQGNSA. For the CDR3, the DNA is TGTGCCAGCAGCTTAGGGGGGGGCTCCTACAATGAGCAGTTCTTC. The encoded protein is CASSLGGGSYNEQFF.